The 14 T cell receptor beta chains below come from one sample, sequenced in a study of blood T cell repertoires in COVID-19. Some clones are missing from TCRdb's copy, which holds only in-frame ones; the method was immunoSEQ multiplex PCR. In the table there are around 85,000 clones, around 88% of which are singletons. Material: peripheral blood. The receptors were gathered from a man aged 55 to 69 with acute or convalescent COVID-19.

The chain joins TRBV28 to TRBJ1-2; 9 bases match TRBD1. V lost 2 bases, J lost 5 bases, and 12 bases stayed unmatched. This CDR3 spans 17 amino acids. Germline assignment: CDR1 MDHEN and CDR2 SYDVKM. The CDR3 DNA is TGTGCCAGCAGTTTAGGGAGGACAGGGGAGGACCTGTATGGCTACACCTTC. It translates to CASSLGRTGEDLYGYTF.

CDR3 in DNA: TGTGCCAGCAGTGAGGACACACACAATCAGCCCCAGCATTTT. Amino acids: CASSEDTHNQPQHF. This chain connects TRBV6-1 to TRBJ1-5; D possibly corresponds to TRBD1 (5 bases). Germline CDR1 reads MNHNS; CDR2 reads SASEGT. V lost 3 bases, J lost 3 bases, and 9 bases lay in between. This CDR3 comprises 14 residues.

The chain employs TRBV14 and TRBJ2-7; tentative D call: TRBD2 (5 bases). The CDR3 is 11 residues long. CDR1 is SGHDN, CDR2 FVKESK, per germline. The CDR3 DNA reads as TGTGTCCGGGGTACTACCTACGAGCAGTACTTC. This translates into CVRGTTYEQYF.

The V gene is TRBV23-1, the J gene TRBJ2-7; 9 bases are a match to TRBD1. TRBV23-1 is an ORF for which the function is uncertain. The CDR3 is made up of 16 amino acids. After removal of 3 bases from V and 8 bases from J, the junction contained 14 bases not matched to a gene. The CDR3 DNA is TGCGCCAGCAGTCAGATGGAACGGGACAGGGCACTAAAGCAGTACTTC. Its protein product is CASSQMERDRALKQYF.

This chain links TRBV6-5 with TRBJ1-2, with TRBD1 as a possible D gene (5 bases). Germline V gene lookup returns CDR1 MNHEY and CDR2 SVGAGI. The V gene lost 2 bases and the J gene lost 14 bases, with 18 bases spanning the gap. This CDR3 contains 13 residues. DNA of the CDR3: TGTGCCAGCAGTTACCTGAGCGGGGACGGCGTGACCTTC. This encodes CASSYLSGDGVTF.

The V and J genes are TRBV6-1 and TRBJ1-2; the D is unclear. V was shortened by 0 bases and J by 5 bases, with 19 bases between the two germline ends. From germline, CDR1 is MNHNS and CDR2 SASEGT. This CDR3 spans 17 amino acids. In nucleotides, the CDR3 is TGTGCCAGCAGTGAAGCTCCAGCGATCTATTCTGGGTATGGCTACACCTTC. It yields the protein CASSEAPAIYSGYGYTF.

The rearrangement joins TRBV7-2 to TRBJ2-2, with 8 bases matching TRBD2. The CDR3 consists of 16 residues. Germline-derived CDR1 and CDR2 are SGHTA and FQGNSA. Trimming at V came to 2 bases and at J to 4 bases, leaving 6 bases not matched to a gene. The CDR3 DNA is TGTGCCAGCAGCTTAATGGTGGCGGGGGGCACCGGGGAGCTGTTTTTT. Encoded protein: CASSLMVAGGTGELFF.

This clone was recorded a few times. The chain couples TRBV30 to TRBJ1-2, with D uncertain. The CDR3 contains 13 residues. CDR1 is GTSNPN, CDR2 SVGIG, per germline (reference sequence). V was shortened by 1 base and J by 7 bases, with 13 bases between the two germline ends. The CDR3 is CAWSGGGLGGYTF. CDR3 DNA: TGTGCCTGGAGTGGTGGAGGGCTGGGTGGCTACACCTTC.

The genes are TRBV7-3 and TRBJ2-7, with D possibly matching TRBD1 (6 bases). Germline V CDR1 and CDR2: SGHTA, FQGTGA. Trimming cost V 2 bases and J 0 bases, with 20 bases left between them. CDR3 size: 18 residues. The CDR3 spells CASSLWTRGGLSSYEQYF. CDR3 in DNA: TGTGCCAGCAGCTTATGGACGAGAGGGGGTTTAAGCTCCTACGAGCAGTACTTC.

DNA of the CDR3: TGTGCCAGCAACCCTTCAGGGGCGAACTATGGCTACACCTTC. Amino acid sequence: CASNPSGANYGYTF. The chain recombines TRBV6-2 or TRBV6-3 with TRBJ1-2, with D tentatively TRBD1 (6 bases). V lost 7 bases, J lost 2 bases, and 14 bases lay in between. The CDR3 length is 14 residues. Per germline, CDR1 MNHEY and CDR2 SVGEGT.

The CDR3 nucleotides read TGTGCCAGCAGGGACCCCGGACAGAACTACGAGCAGTACTTC. This codes for CASRDPGQNYEQYF. The chain uses TRBV2 and TRBJ2-7, with a possible D match to TRBD1 (6 bases). Trimming removed 6 bases from V and 3 bases from J, with 15 bases in between. This CDR3 region has 14 residues. CDR1 and CDR2 (germline): SNHLY, FYNNEI.

The V call is TRBV7-2, the J call TRBJ1-2; D unresolved. Per the germline V gene, CDR1 is SGHTA and CDR2 is FQGNSA. V was clipped by 5 bases and J by 5 bases, with 21 bases between them. The CDR3 runs 16 residues. CDR3 nucleotides: TGTGCCAGCAGCCCGGGAGGCGGAGGAGCTGTATATGGCTACACCTTC. Protein sequence: CASSPGGGGAVYGYTF.

V gene TRBV5-6 combines with J gene TRBJ2-2; perhaps TRBD2 as D (6 bases). The CDR3 length is 15 residues. Trimming cost V 4 bases and J 9 bases, with 19 bases left between them. CDR1 SGHDT and CDR2 YYEEEE come from the germline V gene. This chain's CDR3 is CASSPAGTSSRELFF. CDR3 coding DNA: TGTGCCAGCAGCCCCGCGGGTACTAGCTCCAGGGAGCTGTTTTTT.

V usage is TRBV11-2 and J usage is TRBJ1-1; D might be TRBD1 (5 bases). This CDR3 is 13 amino acids long. V lost 3 bases to trimming and J lost 1 base, with 6 bases between them. Germline CDR1 reads SGHAT; CDR2 reads FQNNGV. The CDR3 nucleotides read TGTGCCAGCAGCTTCACAGGGAACACTGAAGCTTTCTTT. This translates into CASSFTGNTEAFF.